The source of this TCR beta chain is a study of T cell clones after liver transplantation. The protocol was immunoSEQ multiplex PCR, while the TCRdb copy is restricted to in-frame clones and leaves out a portion. The sample carries fewer than 85,000 clones, roughly 80% recorded once. Trimming took 6 bases from V and 2 from J, leaving 8 bases between them. CDR1 and CDR2 (germline): MDHEN, SYDVKM. The CDR3 is 13 residues long. The sample consisted of CD4+ T cells from blood, taken at the 22-month timepoint. The sequence derives from a human patient who received a liver transplant. Some of the T cells may derive from the graft donor. The V call is TRBV28, the J call TRBJ1-5; a weak D match, TRBD1 (5 bases). The CDR3 nucleotides read TGTGCCAGCAGGCAGGGCGGCAATCAGCCCCAGCATTTT. Translated, it gives CASRQGGNQPQHF.